Listed below are T cell receptor beta chains from one sample, sequenced in a study of identical twins. MiXCR, applied by TCRdb to the 5' RACE reads, yields one record per CDR3 protein. This table holds 300,000 to 400,000 distinct CDR3 sequences, 9% to 15% found once. The same sample was also studied in work on yellow fever vaccine responses in identical twins.

The sample was CD8+ T cells sorted from blood. These receptors all come from a young woman in good health. Both conserved end residues are part of each CDR3. Fields, in order: CDR3 protein, CDR3 DNA, clone size, D gene, J gene, V gene. The D gene is left open where the match is weak. Expanded clones are given a class, and other clones once, few, many or no size at all.

CASGLAGTPRAYEQYF,TGTGCTAGTGGTTTGGCCGGGACACCGAGAGCCTACGAGCAGTACTTC,NA,NA,TRBJ2-7,TRBV12-5
CASSLGERALDEQFF,TGTGCCAGCAGCTTAGGTGAGCGGGCCTTGGATGAGCAGTTCTTC,few,NA,TRBJ2-1,TRBV7-9
CASSLDRWGYSSGANVLTF,TGTGCCAGCAGCTTAGATCGTTGGGGGTACAGCTCTGGGGCCAACGTCCTGACTTTC,NA,NA,TRBJ2-6,TRBV11-2
CASSLYDSSAGTQYF,TGTGCCAGCAGCTTATATGACAGTTCGGCGGGAACCCAGTACTTC,NA,NA,TRBJ2-5,TRBV7-2
CASSQARGDSYNEQFF,TGTGCCAGCAGCCAAGCTCGCGGGGACTCCTACAATGAGCAGTTCTTC,few,NA,TRBJ2-1,TRBV3-1
CASSPSGTNGEQFF,TGCGCCAGCAGCCCGTCCGGGACTAACGGTGAGCAGTTCTTC,NA,TRBD2,TRBJ2-1,TRBV4-1
CASSLRGQSNEKLFF,TGTGCCAGCAGCTTACGAGGACAGTCTAATGAAAAACTGTTTTTT,few,NA,TRBJ1-4,TRBV7-2
CASSLAAVFVAEYTDTQYF,TGTGCCAGCAGTTTAGCTGCAGTGTTTGTTGCGGAGTACACAGATACGCAGTATTTT,few,NA,TRBJ2-3,TRBV12-3/TRBV12-4
CASSQGPRTQYF,TGCGCCAGCAGCCAAGGACCAAGGACCCAGTACTTC,NA,NA,TRBJ2-5,TRBV4-1
CASSPSYHTGELFF,TGTGCCAGCAGCCCATCTTACCACACCGGGGAGCTGTTTTTT,NA,NA,TRBJ2-2,TRBV12-3/TRBV12-4
CASSHTNRKMDGTWGYTF,TGTGCCAGCAGCCACACCAACCGAAAAATGGACGGAACTTGGGGCTACACCTTC,few,NA,TRBJ1-2,TRBV7-6